This T cell receptor beta chain came from a study of post-analysis software for immune sequencing data. Study-wide points: Comparison of patients with controls showed five or six TRBV segments more frequent in patients, TRBV5-6, TRBV5-1 and TRBV20-1 among them.

CDR3 length equals 15 residues. V lost 4 bases, J lost 4 bases, and 8 bases stayed unmatched. Unique molecular identifiers had been added to the TCR beta cDNA libraries. TCRdb passed the PCR reads through MiXCR, listing each CDR3 protein once. Of 450,000 or so distinct CDR3 sequences listed, over 35% are singletons. As to this clonotype: Its specificity is not known.

V and J are TRBV12-3 or TRBV12-4 and TRBJ2-7; 9 bases map to TRBD2. This sequence was found in a girl between 10 and 17 years old with multiple sclerosis. The specimen was blood. As DNA, the CDR3 is TGTGCCAGCAGTTATAGCGGGAGTTATGAGTACGAGCAGTACTTC. Its protein product is CASSYSGSYEYEQYF.